This entry is about one T cell receptor beta chain. The V gene lost 4 bases and the J gene lost 5 bases, with 15 bases spanning the gap. Germline values: CDR1 SGDLS, CDR2 YYNGEE. There are 14 residues in the CDR3. The sample is drawn from a study of technical replicates of blood from a few donors. Method: immunoSEQ multiplex PCR; TCRdb's copy keeps in-frame clones and lacks some. The sample consists of 78,000 or so clones, about 89% of them appearing once. The clonotype originates from a human donor in good health. The rearrangement links TRBV9 to TRBJ1-1; D ambiguous. Sequenced input: T cells isolated from PBMCs. The CDR3 DNA reads TGTGCCAGCAGCCCCTCGTCCTATCATACTGAAGCTTTCTTT. This codes for CASSPSSYHTEAFF.